The T cell receptor beta chain described here comes from a study of Graves' ophthalmopathy and Graves' hyperthyroidism. Study-wide points: Forecasting of ophthalmopathy progression by the model achieved around 71% sensitivity and less than 80% specificity. Also, most clonotypes expanded in the thyroid above 0.001 frequency appeared in blood.

This clonotype was observed at least ten times. As yet, its antigen is unknown. Scientists amplified the TCR beta CDR3 regions from RNA transcripts. Second-round multiplex PCR came after a first-round RT-PCR that employed HTBI primers. TCRdb recomputed calls from the multiplex PCR reads with MiXCR, one row per CDR3 protein. This sample carries about 700,000 distinct CDR3 sequences, 40% of them seen once, and the ten largest clones take approximately 43%. The PBMC fraction was derived from around 10 ml of fresh peripheral blood. The clonotype comes from an adult man with Graves' ophthalmopathy. The source material was peripheral blood.

The CDR3 is CASRTTAGTGNTIYF. DNA for the CDR3: TGCGCCAGCAGAACCACCGCAGGGACTGGAAACACCATATATTTT. This chain uses TRBV10-2 with TRBJ1-3, with a possible D match to TRBD1 (5 bases). The V and J ends lost 6 bases and 2 bases respectively, with 14 bases between them. Looked up from germline, CDR1 is WSHSY and CDR2 is SAAADI. There are 15 residues in the CDR3.